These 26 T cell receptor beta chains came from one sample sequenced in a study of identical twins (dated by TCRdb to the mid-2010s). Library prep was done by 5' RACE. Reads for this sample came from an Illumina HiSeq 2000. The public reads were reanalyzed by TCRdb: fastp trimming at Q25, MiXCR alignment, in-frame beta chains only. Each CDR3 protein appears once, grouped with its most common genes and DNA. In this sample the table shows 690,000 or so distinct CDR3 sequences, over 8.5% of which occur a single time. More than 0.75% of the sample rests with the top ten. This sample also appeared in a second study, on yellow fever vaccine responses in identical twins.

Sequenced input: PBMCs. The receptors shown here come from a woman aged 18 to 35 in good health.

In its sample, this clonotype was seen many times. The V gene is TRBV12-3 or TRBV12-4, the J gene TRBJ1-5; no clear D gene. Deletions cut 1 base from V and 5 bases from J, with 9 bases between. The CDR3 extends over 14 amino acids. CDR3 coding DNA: TGTGCCAGCAGTTTAGGTAGGGAGGATCAGCCCCAGCATTTT. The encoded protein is CASSLGREDQPQHF.

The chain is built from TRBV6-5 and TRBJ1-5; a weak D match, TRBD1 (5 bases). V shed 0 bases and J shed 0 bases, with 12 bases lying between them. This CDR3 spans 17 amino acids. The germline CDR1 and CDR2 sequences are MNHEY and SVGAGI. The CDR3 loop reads CASSYSKGRASNQPQHF. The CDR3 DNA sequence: TGTGCCAGCAGTTACTCGAAAGGCAGGGCTAGCAATCAGCCCCAGCATTTT.

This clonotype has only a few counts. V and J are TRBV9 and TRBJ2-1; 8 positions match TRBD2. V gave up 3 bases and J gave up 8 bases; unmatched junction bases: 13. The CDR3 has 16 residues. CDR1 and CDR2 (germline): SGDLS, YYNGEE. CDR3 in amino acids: CASSAGVSGGFDEQFF. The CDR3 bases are TGTGCCAGCAGCGCCGGGGTGAGCGGGGGTTTCGATGAGCAGTTCTTC.

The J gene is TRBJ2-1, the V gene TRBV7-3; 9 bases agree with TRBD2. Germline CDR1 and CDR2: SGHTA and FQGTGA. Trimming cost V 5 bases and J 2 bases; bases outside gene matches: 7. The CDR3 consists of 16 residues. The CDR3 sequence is CASSKTGTSPYNEQFF. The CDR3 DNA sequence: TGTGCCAGCAGCAAGACCGGGACTAGCCCCTACAATGAGCAGTTCTTC.

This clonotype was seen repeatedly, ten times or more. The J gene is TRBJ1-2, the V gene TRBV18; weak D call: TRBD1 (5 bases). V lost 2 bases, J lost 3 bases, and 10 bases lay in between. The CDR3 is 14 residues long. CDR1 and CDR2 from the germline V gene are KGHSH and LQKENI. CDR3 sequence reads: CASSPSGIDYGYTF. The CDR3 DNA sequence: TGTGCCAGCTCACCATCAGGGATTGACTATGGCTACACCTTC. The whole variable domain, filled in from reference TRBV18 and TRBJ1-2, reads NAGVMQNPRHLVRRRGQEARLRCSPMKGHSHVYWYRQLPEEGLKFMVYLQKENIIDESGMPKERFSAEFPKEGPSILRIQQVVRGDSAAYFCASSPSGIDYGYTFGSGTRLTVV.

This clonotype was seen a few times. The chain's CDR3 is CAWSGAGEQFF. Here the CDR3 DNA reads TGTGCCTGGAGTGGGGCTGGTGAGCAGTTCTTC. This chain joins TRBV30 and TRBJ2-1; no clear D. V dropped 1 base and J dropped 9 bases, with 7 bases sitting between them. The CDR3 is 11 residues long. Germline loops: CDR1 GTSNPN, CDR2 SVGIG (reference sequence).

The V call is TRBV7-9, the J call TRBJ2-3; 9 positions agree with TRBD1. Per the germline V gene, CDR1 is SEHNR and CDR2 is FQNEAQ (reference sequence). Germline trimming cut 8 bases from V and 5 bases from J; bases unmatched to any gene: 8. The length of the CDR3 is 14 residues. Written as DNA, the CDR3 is TGTGCCAGCGAGAGGGACAGGGCGAAAGATACGCAGTATTTT. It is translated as CASERDRAKDTQYF.

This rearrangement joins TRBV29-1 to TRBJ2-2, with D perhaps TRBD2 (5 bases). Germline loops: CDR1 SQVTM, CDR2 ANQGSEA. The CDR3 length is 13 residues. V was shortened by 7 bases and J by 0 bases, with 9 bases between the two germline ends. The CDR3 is CSARRANTGELFF. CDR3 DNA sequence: TGCAGCGCCCGGCGGGCGAACACCGGGGAGCTGTTTTTT.

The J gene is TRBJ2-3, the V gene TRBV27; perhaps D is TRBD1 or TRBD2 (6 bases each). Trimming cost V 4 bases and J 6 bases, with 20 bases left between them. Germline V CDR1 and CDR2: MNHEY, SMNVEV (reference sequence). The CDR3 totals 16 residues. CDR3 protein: CASSSKTGASGDTQYF. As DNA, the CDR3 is TGTGCCAGCAGTTCCAAGACAGGTGCCAGCGGGGATACGCAGTATTTT.

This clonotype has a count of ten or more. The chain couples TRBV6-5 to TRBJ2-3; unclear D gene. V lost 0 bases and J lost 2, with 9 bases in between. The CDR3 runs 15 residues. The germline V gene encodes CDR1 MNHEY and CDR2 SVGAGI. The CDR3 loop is CASSYSEGNTDTQYF. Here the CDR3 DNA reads TGTGCCAGCAGTTACTCGGAAGGGAACACAGATACGCAGTATTTT.

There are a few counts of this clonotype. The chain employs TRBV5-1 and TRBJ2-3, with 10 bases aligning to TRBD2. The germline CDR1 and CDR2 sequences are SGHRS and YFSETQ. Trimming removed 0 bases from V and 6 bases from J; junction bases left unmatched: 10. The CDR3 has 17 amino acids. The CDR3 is CASSLVGQRGGPDTQYF. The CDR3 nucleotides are TGCGCCAGCAGCTTGGTTGGACAGCGGGGGGGCCCGGATACGCAGTATTTT.

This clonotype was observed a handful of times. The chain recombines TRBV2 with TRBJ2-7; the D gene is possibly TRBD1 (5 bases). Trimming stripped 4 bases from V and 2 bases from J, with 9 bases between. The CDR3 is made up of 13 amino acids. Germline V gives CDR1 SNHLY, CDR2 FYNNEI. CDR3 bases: TGTGCCAGCAGTGGCAGGGAACCCTACGAGCAGTACTTC. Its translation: CASSGREPYEQYF.

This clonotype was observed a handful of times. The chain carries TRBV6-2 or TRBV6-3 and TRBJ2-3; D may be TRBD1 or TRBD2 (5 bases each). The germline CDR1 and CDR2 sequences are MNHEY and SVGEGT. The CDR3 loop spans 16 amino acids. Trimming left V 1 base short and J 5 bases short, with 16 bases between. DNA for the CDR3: TGTGCCAGCAGTTACTGGGACGACCTAGAGGTAGATACGCAGTATTTT. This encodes CASSYWDDLEVDTQYF.

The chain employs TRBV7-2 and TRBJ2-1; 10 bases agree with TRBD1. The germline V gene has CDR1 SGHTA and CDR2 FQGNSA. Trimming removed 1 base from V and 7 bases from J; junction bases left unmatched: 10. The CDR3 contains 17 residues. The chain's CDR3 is CASSLVPGTGAPNEQFF. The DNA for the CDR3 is TGTGCCAGCAGCTTAGTCCCCGGGACAGGGGCGCCTAATGAGCAGTTCTTC.

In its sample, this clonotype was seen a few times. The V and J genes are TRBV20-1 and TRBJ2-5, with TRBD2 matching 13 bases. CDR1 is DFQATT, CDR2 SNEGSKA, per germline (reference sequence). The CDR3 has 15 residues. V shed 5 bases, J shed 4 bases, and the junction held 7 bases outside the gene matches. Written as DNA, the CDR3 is TGCAGTGCTCTTCGACTAGCGGGAGGAGGAGAGACCCAGTACTTC. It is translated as CSALRLAGGGETQYF.

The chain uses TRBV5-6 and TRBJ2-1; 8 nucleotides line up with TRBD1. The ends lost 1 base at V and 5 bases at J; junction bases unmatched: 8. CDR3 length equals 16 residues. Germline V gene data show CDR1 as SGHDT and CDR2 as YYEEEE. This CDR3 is CASSLFGTGLHNEQFF. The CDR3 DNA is TGTGCCAGCAGCTTGTTCGGGACAGGCCTACACAATGAGCAGTTCTTC.

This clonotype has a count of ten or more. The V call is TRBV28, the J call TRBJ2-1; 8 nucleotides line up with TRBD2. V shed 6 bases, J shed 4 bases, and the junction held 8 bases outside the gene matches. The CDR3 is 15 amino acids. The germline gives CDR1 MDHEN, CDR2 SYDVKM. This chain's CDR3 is CASRARGGGYNEQFF. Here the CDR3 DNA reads TGTGCCAGCAGAGCCCGGGGGGGAGGTTACAATGAGCAGTTCTTC.

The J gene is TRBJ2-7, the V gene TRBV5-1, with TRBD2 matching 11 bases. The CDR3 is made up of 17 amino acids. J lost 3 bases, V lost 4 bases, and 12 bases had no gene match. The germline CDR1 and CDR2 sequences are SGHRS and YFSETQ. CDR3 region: CASSALAGGPPFYEQYF. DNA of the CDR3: TGCGCCAGCAGCGCTTTAGCGGGAGGGCCTCCCTTCTACGAGCAGTACTTC.

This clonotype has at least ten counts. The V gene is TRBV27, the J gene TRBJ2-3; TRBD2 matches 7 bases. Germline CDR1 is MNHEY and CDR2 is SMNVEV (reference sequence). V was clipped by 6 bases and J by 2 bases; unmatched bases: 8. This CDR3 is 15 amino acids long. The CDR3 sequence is CASSLLSGATDTQYF. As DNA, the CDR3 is TGTGCCAGCAGCCTACTCAGCGGGGCCACAGATACGCAGTATTTT.

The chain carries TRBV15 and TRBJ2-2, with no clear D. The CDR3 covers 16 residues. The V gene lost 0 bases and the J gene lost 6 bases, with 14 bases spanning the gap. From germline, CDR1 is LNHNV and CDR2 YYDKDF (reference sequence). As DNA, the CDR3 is TGTGCCACCAGCAGAGATATGAAGGGAAGCTCCGGGGAGCTGTTTTTT. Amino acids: CATSRDMKGSSGELFF. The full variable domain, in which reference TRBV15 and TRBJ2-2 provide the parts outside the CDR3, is DAMVIQNPRYQVTQFGKPVTLSCSQTLNHNVMYWYQQKSSQAPKLLFHYYDKDFNNEADTPDNFQSRRPNTSFCFLDIRSPGLGDTAMYLCATSRDMKGSSGELFFGEGSRLTVL.

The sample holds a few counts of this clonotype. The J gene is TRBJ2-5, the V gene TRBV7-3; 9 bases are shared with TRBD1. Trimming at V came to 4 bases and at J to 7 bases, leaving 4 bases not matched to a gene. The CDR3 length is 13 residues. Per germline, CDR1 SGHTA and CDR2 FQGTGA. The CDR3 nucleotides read TGTGCCAGCAGCTCCACGACAGGGGGGACCCAGTACTTC. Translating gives CASSSTTGGTQYF. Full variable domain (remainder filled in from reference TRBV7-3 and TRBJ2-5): GAGVSQTPSNKVTEKGKYVELRCDPISGHTALYWYRQSLGQGPEFLIYFQGTGAADDSGLPNDRFFAVRPEGSVSTLKIQRTERGDSAVYLCASSSTTGGTQYFGPGTRLLVL.

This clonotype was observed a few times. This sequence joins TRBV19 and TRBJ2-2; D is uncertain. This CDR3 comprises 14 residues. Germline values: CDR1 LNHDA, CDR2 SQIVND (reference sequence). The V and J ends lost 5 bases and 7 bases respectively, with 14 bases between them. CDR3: CASSLLEVVGELFF. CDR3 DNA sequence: TGTGCCAGTAGTCTCCTCGAAGTAGTCGGGGAGCTGTTTTTT.

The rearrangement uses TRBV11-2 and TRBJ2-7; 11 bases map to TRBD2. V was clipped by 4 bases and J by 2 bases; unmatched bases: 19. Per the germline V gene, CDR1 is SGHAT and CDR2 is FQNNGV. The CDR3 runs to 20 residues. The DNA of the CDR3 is TGTGCCAGCAGCTCCCGAAGGACAGGGTCACTAGCGGGAGTGACCTACGAGCAGTACTTC. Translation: CASSSRRTGSLAGVTYEQYF.

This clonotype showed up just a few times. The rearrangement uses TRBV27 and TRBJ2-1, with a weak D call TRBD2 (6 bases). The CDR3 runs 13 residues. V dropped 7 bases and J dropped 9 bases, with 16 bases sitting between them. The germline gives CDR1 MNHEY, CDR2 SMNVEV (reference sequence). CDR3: CASTLGRGSEQFF. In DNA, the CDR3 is TGTGCCAGCACTTTGGGGCGGGGAAGTGAGCAGTTCTTC.

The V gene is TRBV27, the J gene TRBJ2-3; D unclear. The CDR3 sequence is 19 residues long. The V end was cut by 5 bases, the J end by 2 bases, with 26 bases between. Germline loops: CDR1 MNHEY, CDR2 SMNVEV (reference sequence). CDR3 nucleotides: TGTGCCAGCAGTCCTTATGGGCCCTTCGGTGGGATTCCCACAGATACGCAGTATTTT. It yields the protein CASSPYGPFGGIPTDTQYF.

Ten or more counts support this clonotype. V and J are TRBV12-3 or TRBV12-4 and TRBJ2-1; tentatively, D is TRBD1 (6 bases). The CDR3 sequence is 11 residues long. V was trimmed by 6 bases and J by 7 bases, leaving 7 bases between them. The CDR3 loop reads CASSRGNEQFF. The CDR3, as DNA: TGTGCCAGCAGCAGGGGAAATGAGCAGTTCTTC.